This T cell receptor beta chain is drawn from a study of T cells after yellow fever vaccination. Study-level background: Some fractions had low cell numbers, and these were prepared with SMART-Seq v4 Ultra Low Input. Broader study findings: When the response was secondary, it was weaker but reached its peak faster, day 5 versus 15. CD4 and CD8 compartments shared a small share of clonotypes. Reappearance after the booster was seen for most primary-vaccination clones, at about 95% CD4 and less than 90% CD8.

TCRdb reprocessed the 5' RACE reads with MiXCR, giving one entry per CDR3 protein. The sample yields a few hundred thousand distinct CDR3 sequences, roughly 6.8% seen once. On this clonotype itself: The antigen is unknown.

Germline CDR1 MNHEY, CDR2 SMNVEV (reference sequence). V gave up 0 bases and J gave up 3 bases, with 12 bases separating them. The CDR3 length is 15 residues. The sequenced sample was PBMCs, obtained more than 40 days after the first yellow fever vaccination. This receptor was obtained from a man aged 18 to 35 who received the YFV17D yellow fever vaccine. The chain combines TRBV27 with TRBJ2-7, with TRBD1 as a possible D gene (6 bases). This CDR3 is CASSLSWDNYYEQYF. CDR3 nucleotide sequence: TGTGCCAGCAGTTTATCGTGGGACAACTACTACGAGCAGTACTTC.